Below, one T cell receptor (beta chain) is given with its context. This entry comes from a study of graft-versus-host responses after intestinal transplantation. Generated by immunoSEQ multiplex PCR, the TCRdb table keeps only in-frame clones and is missing some. This table holds 10,000 to 15,000 clones, approximately 94% found once. CDR1 and CDR2 (germline): ENHRY, SYGVKD. V lost 10 bases and J lost 0, with 15 bases in between. This CDR3 comprises 14 residues. The V call is TRBV10-3, the J call TRBJ1-1; D ambiguous. The sample here was PBMCs, taken 950 to 1,200 days after intestinal transplantation. This sequence was found in a human patient who received an intestinal transplant, so some T cells may come from the graft donor. The DNA for the CDR3 is TGTGCCACCTATGCCGACCAAATGAACACTGAAGCTTTCTTT. Translated: CATYADQMNTEAFF.